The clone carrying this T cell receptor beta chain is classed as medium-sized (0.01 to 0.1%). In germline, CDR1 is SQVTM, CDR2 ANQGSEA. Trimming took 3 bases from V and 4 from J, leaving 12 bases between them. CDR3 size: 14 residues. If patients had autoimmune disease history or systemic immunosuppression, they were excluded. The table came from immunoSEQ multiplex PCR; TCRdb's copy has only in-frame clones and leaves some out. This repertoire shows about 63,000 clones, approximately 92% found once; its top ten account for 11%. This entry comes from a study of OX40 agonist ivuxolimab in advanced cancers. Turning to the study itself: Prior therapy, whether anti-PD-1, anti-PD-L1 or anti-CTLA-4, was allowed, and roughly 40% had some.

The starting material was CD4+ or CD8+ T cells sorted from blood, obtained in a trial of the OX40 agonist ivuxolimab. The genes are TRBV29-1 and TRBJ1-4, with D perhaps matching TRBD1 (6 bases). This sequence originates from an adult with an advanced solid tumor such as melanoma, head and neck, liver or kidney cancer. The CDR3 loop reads CSVEARGVNEKLFF. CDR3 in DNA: TGCAGCGTTGAGGCCAGGGGCGTTAATGAAAAACTGTTTTTT.